What follows describes a single T cell receptor beta chain. There are many counts of this clone. There is no known antigen for this receptor. No base-level quality is on record; no much larger clone is a single base apart. The same CDR3 also results from other DNA sequences found in this sample. TCRbeta CDR3 regions were amplified from genomic DNA by means of the immunoSEQ Assay, a bias-controlled multiplex PCR. On the study's bioinformatics: Nucleated cell counts per sample were estimated from amplification of reference gene primers within the assay. Sequence reads were collapsed and filtered to measure the absolute abundance of every unique TCRbeta CDR3 rearrangement. For each sample, productive Simpson clonality was calculated as the square root of Simpson's diversity index over productive rearrangements. TCRdb re-hosts the immuneACCESS table, in-frame sequences only. Its copies lack some clones; in the studies checked, an unresolved V gene accounts for under half of them, and the cause for the rest is not known. D and trimming were read from the DNA, whereas the V and J calls and clone size are those reported in that table. This sample has 240,000 or so clones in its table, and around 79% of those were observed once. The ten largest clonotypes hold around 3.2% of the sample.

The data stem from a study of blood T cell repertoires in COVID-19 (dated by TCRdb to the early 2020s). A note on the overall study: Samples covering the acute and convalescent phases of COVID-19 were provided by collaborators in the United States, Italy and Spain. The samples were drawn from the first 160 participants of the ongoing ImmuneRACE study and from 950 to 1,500 subjects provided by 6 global collaborators. Where HLA class I and class II types were available, the types were taken from metadata supplied by the sample provider, not from assay-based typing. The material from the prospective study consisted of cDNA or gDNA derived from T cells, B-cell-depleted T cells, or PBMCs. Deeply sampled blood TCRbeta repertoires from subjects exposed to, actively infected with, or recovered from COVID-19 were included in the dataset. A de-identified subject ID, COVID-19 status, age in years and sex were almost always included in the sample metadata. The repertoires were made available in a free public database intended to serve as a resource for research on the immune response to SARS-CoV-2.

Collaborating institutions collected whole blood in K2EDTA tubes following their own protocols. For TCRbeta analysis, collaborator samples were shipped as frozen whole blood, as isolated PBMCs, or as DNA extracted from either sample type. Taken from the germline V gene, the CDR1 and CDR2 loops are SNHLY and FYNNEI. The germline ends are 9 bases apart after V is trimmed by 2 bases and J by 5 bases. The CDR3 starts with the cysteine, ends with the phenylalanine, and has 13 residues. Just CDR3 DNA is preserved here, 39 bases in frame from base 1. General conclusions and limits of the study: The quantity of clinical and demographic metadata differed by source and by participant and was supplied without curation.

Material: peripheral blood. This receptor was obtained from a woman aged 80 or over with acute or convalescent COVID-19. The chain uses TRBV2 and TRBJ2-5, and possibly TRBD2, on 6 matching bases. The DNA is TGTGCCAGCAGTGAACGTCGGGGGGAGACCCAGTACTTC. It encodes CASSERRGETQYF.